This TCR beta chain was retrieved from a study of T cells in Graves' hyperthyroidism and ophthalmopathy. Study conclusions and caveats: From stable hyperthyroidism, ophthalmopathy was set apart by a 13 V-J model. Most clonotypes expanded in the thyroid (above 0.001) were also present in blood.

The CDR3 length is 15 residues. Germline lookup yields CDR1 DFQATT and CDR2 SNEGSKA (reference sequence). RNA transcripts served as the template for amplifying TCR beta CDR3 regions. The TCR CDR3 was amplified in a first-round RT-PCR using the HTBI primer set. Via MiXCR, TCRdb re-called the multiplex PCR reads, giving one row per CDR3 protein. Altogether some 490,000 distinct CDR3 sequences are present, approximately 23% being singletons, with the ten largest covering around 50%. Approximately 10 ml of fresh peripheral blood supplied the PBMCs. This clonotype was seen a few times. Its antigen is unknown. Its ends do not fully match the called genes, so a read error is possible.

The TCR was taken from a woman between 70 and 85 years old with Graves' ophthalmopathy. The chain recombines TRBV20-1 with TRBJ2-1, with 13 bases fitting TRBD2. The specimen sequenced was blood. The CDR3 coding sequence is TGCAGTGCAAGAGGACTAGCGGGAGACTACAATGAGCAGTTCTTC. This codes for CSARGLAGDYNEQFF.